This TCR beta chain was captured by sequencing in a study of cytomegalovirus exposure and HLA in healthy donors. Study outcomes and limitations: Other equally common chains were less clonally expanded than HLA-associated TCR beta chains, a later analysis showed. Only CMV serostatus was available as immune exposure information.

Germline CDR1 is LNHNV and CDR2 is YYDKDF (reference sequence). Trimming took off 0 bases at V and 0 bases at J, with 11 bases between the two ends. This CDR3 contains 17 residues. A note on this clone: Antigen unknown.

PCR employed 60 Vbeta and 13 Jbeta primers. Assay used: immunoSEQ multiplex PCR; TCRdb lists only in-frame clones, some missing. There are about 130,000 clones in the sample; more than 65% occur only once, and about 13% lies in the top ten. The chain employs TRBV15 and TRBJ2-2; D not resolved. This clonotype was sampled from a woman aged 40-49 years in good health and CMV-seropositive. Sequencing was carried out using PBMCs. CDR3 sequence reads: CATSRDRGVANTGELFF. CDR3 in DNA: TGTGCCACCAGCAGAGATCGCGGAGTGGCGAACACCGGGGAGCTGTTTTTT.